These 11 T cell receptor beta chains share one sample of origin, sequenced in a study of blood T cells in healthy people across ages. Alongside a J-beta primer mix, a sample-barcoded 5' primer served in a second PCR lasting about 7 to 12 cycles. Each CDR3 protein gets one entry after TCRdb re-called the 5' RACE reads with MiXCR. The sample shows roughly 1 million distinct CDR3 sequences, about 25% of them seen only once. The sample also formed part of further work on T cells of mothers and their children.

What was sequenced was blood. The source is a girl under 10 years old in good health.

In its sample, this clonotype was seen a few times. The chain carries TRBV11-2 and TRBJ1-1; the D is unclear. The germline V gene encodes CDR1 SGHAT and CDR2 FQNNGV. The V and J ends lost 1 base and 6 bases respectively, with 9 bases between them. The CDR3 covers 13 residues. The CDR3 here is CASSLGGTPEAFF. The DNA of the CDR3 is TGTGCCAGCAGCTTAGGGGGAACGCCTGAAGCTTTCTTT.

This sequence joins TRBV6-6 and TRBJ2-7; 8 bases agree with TRBD1. This CDR3 spans 16 amino acids. Germline V gives CDR1 MNHNY, CDR2 SVGAGI (reference sequence). V dropped 6 bases and J dropped 3; count of bases not matched to a gene: 13. CDR3 loop: CASRGGVAGGFYEQYF. Written as DNA, the CDR3 is TGTGCCAGCAGAGGGGGCGTTGCAGGGGGCTTCTACGAGCAGTACTTC.

The chain couples TRBV20-1 to TRBJ2-1; possibly TRBD1 for D (5 bases). The J call could be wrong; TRBJ2-5 is a better fit for the DNA end. This CDR3 is 13 amino acids long. Looked up from germline, CDR1 is DFQATT and CDR2 is SNEGSKA (reference sequence). This CDR3 is CSAKGAPQETQYF. As DNA, the CDR3 is TGCAGTGCTAAAGGGGCCCCACAAGAGACCCAGTACTTC.

Only a few counts were recorded for this clonotype. V is TRBV7-9 and J is TRBJ2-3; D possibly uses TRBD1 or TRBD2 (6 bases each). V lost 7 bases and J 8 bases, leaving 19 bases between the germline ends. This CDR3 region has 14 residues. Germline-derived CDR1 and CDR2 are SEHNR and FQNEAQ (reference sequence). The chain's CDR3 is CASTVGGVSGTQYF. Here the CDR3 DNA reads TGTGCCAGCACCGTGGGGGGCGTGTCAGGTACGCAGTATTTT.

V and J are TRBV28 and TRBJ2-7; 8 nucleotides agree with TRBD1. The V and J ends lost 4 bases and 2 bases, in that order; junction bases with no gene match: 7. The CDR3 runs 15 residues. The germline V gene encodes CDR1 MDHEN and CDR2 SYDVKM. The CDR3 DNA sequence: TGTGCCAGCAGTTATGTGTGGACAGGGACCTACGAGCAGTACTTC. As protein: CASSYVWTGTYEQYF.

At least ten counts were recorded for this clonotype. The rearrangement uses TRBV9 and TRBJ1-5, with 7 bases identical to TRBD1. Germline-derived CDR1 and CDR2 are SGDLS and YYNGEE. V lost 2 bases to trimming and J lost 1 base; unmatched junction nucleotides: 0. This CDR3 region has 14 residues. The CDR3 here is CASSVGQSNQPQHF. CDR3 nucleotides: TGTGCCAGCAGCGTGGGACAGAGCAATCAGCCCCAGCATTTT.

V usage is TRBV25-1 and J usage is TRBJ2-5; unclear D gene. Between the trimmed V and J ends, which lost 1 base and 2 bases, there was a span of 11 bases. The CDR3 sequence is 15 residues long. Germline V gives CDR1 MGHDK, CDR2 SYGVNS. CDR3 DNA: TGTGCCAGCAGTGAATTCGGTGGATTTCAAGAGACCCAGTACTTC. Its protein product is CASSEFGGFQETQYF. The full variable domain, completed using reference TRBV25-1 and TRBJ2-5, is EADIYQTPRYLVIGTGKKITLECSQTMGHDKMYWYQQDPGMELHLIHYSYGVNSTEKGDLSSESTVSRIRTEHFPLTLESARPSHTSQYLCASSEFGGFQETQYFGPGTRLLVL.

The chain employs TRBV5-1 and TRBJ1-5; a weak D match, TRBD1 (6 bases). Looked up from germline, CDR1 is SGHRS and CDR2 is YFSETQ. V was shortened by 0 bases and J by 6 bases, with 13 bases between the two germline ends. The CDR3 is 15 residues long. The CDR3 nucleotides read TGCGCCAGCAGCTTGGGTGGGGGCTCTAGTCAGCCCCAGCATTTT. Residues: CASSLGGGSSQPQHF.

DNA for the CDR3: TGTGCCAGCAGCCCGGACGTTCCAGGGACCCAGTACTTC. This gives the protein CASSPDVPGTQYF. J is TRBJ2-5 and V is TRBV3-1; D unresolved. The germline V gene has CDR1 LGHDT and CDR2 YNNKEL (reference sequence). This CDR3 contains 13 residues. With 4 bases removed from V and 7 bases from J, the gap between germline ends came to 13 bases.

V and J are TRBV19 and TRBJ2-1; 11 bases are shared with TRBD1. The CDR3 spans 15 residues. Per the germline V gene, CDR1 is LNHDA and CDR2 is SQIVND (reference sequence). With V trimmed by 2 bases and J by 12 bases, 9 bases remained unmatched. In DNA, the CDR3 is TGTGCCAGTAGTATATTAGGACAGGGGGCAGATGGGCAGTTCTTC. This gives the protein CASSILGQGADGQFF. Combining the CDR3 with reference TRBV19 and TRBJ2-1 gives the whole variable domain DGGITQSPKYLFRKEGQNVTLSCEQNLNHDAMYWYRQDPGQGLRLIYYSQIVNDFQKGDIAEGYSVSREKKESFPLTVTSAQKNPTAFYLCASSILGQGADGQFFGPGTRLTVL.

The J gene is TRBJ1-5, the V gene TRBV6-1, with 8 bases that match TRBD1. V lost 7 bases and J lost 9; bases outside the gene matches: 14. The CDR3 consists of 15 residues. Germline V CDR1 and CDR2: MNHNS, SASEGT. CDR3 in amino acids: CASNRGTGGGGPQHF. In nucleotides, the CDR3 is TGTGCCAGCAACCGTGGGACAGGTGGAGGTGGGCCCCAGCATTTT.